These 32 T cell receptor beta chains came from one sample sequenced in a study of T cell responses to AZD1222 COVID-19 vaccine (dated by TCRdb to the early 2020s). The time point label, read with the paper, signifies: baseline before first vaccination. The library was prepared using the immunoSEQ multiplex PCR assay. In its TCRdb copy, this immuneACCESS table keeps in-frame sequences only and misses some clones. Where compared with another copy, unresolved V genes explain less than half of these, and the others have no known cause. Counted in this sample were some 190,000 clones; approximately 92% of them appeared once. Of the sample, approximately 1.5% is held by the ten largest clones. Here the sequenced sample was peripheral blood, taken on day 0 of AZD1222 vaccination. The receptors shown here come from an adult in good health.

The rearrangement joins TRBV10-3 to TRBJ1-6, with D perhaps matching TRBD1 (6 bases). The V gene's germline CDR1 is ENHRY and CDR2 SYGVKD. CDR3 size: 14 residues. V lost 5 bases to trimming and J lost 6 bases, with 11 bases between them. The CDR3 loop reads CAISFTGSNSPLHF. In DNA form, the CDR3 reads TGTGCCATCAGTTTTACAGGGAGTAATTCACCCCTCCACTTT.

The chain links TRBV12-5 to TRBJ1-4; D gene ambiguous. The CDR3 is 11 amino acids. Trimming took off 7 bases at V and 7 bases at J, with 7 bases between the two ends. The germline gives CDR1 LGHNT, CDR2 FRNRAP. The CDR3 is CASASGEKLFF. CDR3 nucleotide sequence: TGTGCTAGTGCCTCAGGTGAAAAACTGTTTTTT. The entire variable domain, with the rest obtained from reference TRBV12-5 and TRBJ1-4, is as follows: DARVTQTPRHKVTEMGQEVTMRCQPILGHNTVFWYRQTMMQGLELLAYFRNRAPLDDSGMPKDRFSAEMPDATLATLKIQPSEPRDSAVYFCASASGEKLFFGSGTQLSVL.

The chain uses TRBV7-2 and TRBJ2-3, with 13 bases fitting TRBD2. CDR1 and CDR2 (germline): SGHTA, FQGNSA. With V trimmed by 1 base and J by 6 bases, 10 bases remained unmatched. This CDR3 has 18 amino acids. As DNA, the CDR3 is TGTGCCAGCAGCTTAGAGAAACTAGCGGGGGGGCCGGGGGATACGCAGTATTTT. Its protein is CASSLEKLAGGPGDTQYF.

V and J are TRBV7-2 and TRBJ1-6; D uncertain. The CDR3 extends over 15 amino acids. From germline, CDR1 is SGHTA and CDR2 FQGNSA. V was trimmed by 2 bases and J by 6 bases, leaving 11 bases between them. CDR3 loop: CASSLSRQPNSPLHF. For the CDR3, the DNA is TGTGCCAGCAGCTTATCGCGTCAGCCTAATTCACCCCTCCACTTT.

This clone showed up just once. The CDR3 nucleotides are TGTGCCAGCAGTCTCTCGGGACAGGGGACCAATGAGCAGTTCTTC. It codes for CASSLSGQGTNEQFF. This chain connects TRBV28 to TRBJ2-1; 10 bases line up with TRBD1. From germline, CDR1 is MDHEN and CDR2 SYDVKM. CDR3 length: 15 residues. The V gene end was trimmed by 5 bases and the J gene end by 6 bases; junction bases not matched to a gene: 7.

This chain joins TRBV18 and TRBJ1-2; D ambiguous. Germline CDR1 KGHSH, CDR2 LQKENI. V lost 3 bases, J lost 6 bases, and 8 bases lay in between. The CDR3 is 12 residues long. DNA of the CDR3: TGTGCCAGCTCACCTAGTAGGGATGGCTACACCTTC. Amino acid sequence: CASSPSRDGYTF.

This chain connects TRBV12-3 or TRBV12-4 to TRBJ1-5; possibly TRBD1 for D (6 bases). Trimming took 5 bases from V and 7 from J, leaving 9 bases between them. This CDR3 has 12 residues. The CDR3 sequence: CASSRDRQPQHF. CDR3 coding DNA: TGTGCCAGCAGTCGTGACAGGCAGCCCCAGCATTTT.

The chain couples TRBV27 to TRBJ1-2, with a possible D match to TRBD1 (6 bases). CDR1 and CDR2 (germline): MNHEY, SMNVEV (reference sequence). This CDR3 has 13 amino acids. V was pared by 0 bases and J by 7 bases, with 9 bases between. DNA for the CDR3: TGTGCCAGCAGTTTATCCGGGGGCCTTGGCTACACCTTC. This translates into CASSLSGGLGYTF.

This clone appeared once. The CDR3 protein is CASSAARDSWYTIYF. The DNA of the CDR3 is TGTGCCAGCAGTGCAGCAAGGGACAGCTGGTACACCATATATTTT. This chain links TRBV28 with TRBJ1-3; TRBD1 agrees at 7 bases. After removal of 5 bases from V and 8 bases from J, the junction contained 12 bases not matched to a gene. The CDR3 consists of 15 residues. CDR1 is MDHEN and CDR2 is SYDVKM in the germline V gene. Based on the CDR3 plus reference TRBV28 and TRBJ1-3, the full variable domain is DVKVTQSSRYLVKRTGEKVFLECVQDMDHENMFWYRQDPGLGLRLIYFSYDVKMKEKGDIPEGYSVSREKKERFSLILESASTNQTSMYLCASSAARDSWYTIYFGEGSWLTVV.

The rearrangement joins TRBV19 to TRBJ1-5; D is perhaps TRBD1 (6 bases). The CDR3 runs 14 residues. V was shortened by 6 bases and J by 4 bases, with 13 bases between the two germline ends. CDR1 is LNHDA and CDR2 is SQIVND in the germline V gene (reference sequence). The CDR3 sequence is CASRLGQGNQPQHF. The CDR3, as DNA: TGTGCCAGTAGGTTGGGCCAGGGGAATCAGCCCCAGCATTTT.

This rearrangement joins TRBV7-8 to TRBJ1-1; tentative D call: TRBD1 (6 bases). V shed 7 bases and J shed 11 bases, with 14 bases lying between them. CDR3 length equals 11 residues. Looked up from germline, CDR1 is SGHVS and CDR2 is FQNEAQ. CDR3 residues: CASTNRVEAFF. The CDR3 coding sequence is TGTGCCAGCACCAACAGGGTAGAGGCTTTCTTT.

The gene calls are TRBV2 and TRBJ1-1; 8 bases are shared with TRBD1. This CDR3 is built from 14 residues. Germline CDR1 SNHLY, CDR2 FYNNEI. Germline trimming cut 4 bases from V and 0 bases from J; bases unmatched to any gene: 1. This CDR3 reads CASSVDRVNTEAFF. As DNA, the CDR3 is TGTGCCAGCAGTGTGGACAGGGTGAACACTGAAGCTTTCTTT.

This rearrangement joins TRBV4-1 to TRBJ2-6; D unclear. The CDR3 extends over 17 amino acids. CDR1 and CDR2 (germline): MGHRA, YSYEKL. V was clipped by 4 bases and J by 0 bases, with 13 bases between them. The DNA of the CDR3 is TGCGCCAGCAGCCGATCAGGAGAAAGCTCTGGGGCCAACGTCCTGACTTTC. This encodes CASSRSGESSGANVLTF.

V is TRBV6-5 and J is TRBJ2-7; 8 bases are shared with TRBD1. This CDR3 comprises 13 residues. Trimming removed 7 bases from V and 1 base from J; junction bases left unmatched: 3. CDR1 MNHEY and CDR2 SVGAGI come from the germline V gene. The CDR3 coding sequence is TGTGCCAGCACAGGGGGCTATTCCTACGAGCAGTACTTC. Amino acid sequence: CASTGGYSYEQYF.

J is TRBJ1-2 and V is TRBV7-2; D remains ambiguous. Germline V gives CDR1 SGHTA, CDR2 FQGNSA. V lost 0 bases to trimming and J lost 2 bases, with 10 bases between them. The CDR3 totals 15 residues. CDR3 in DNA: TGTGCCAGCAGCTTAGCGTCACGGGTCAACTATGGCTACACCTTC. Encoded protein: CASSLASRVNYGYTF.

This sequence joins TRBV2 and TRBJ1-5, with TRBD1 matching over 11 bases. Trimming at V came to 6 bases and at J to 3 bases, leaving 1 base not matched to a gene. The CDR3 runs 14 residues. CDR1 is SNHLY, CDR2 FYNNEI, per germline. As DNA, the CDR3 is TGTGCCAGCAGGGGACAGGGGGACAATCAGCCCCAGCATTTT. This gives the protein CASRGQGDNQPQHF. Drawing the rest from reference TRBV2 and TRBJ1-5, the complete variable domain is EPEVTQTPSHQVTQMGQEVILRCVPISNHLYFYWYRQILGQKVEFLVSFYNNEISEKSEIFDDQFSVERPDGSNFTLKIRSTKLEDSAMYFCASRGQGDNQPQHFGDGTRLSIL.

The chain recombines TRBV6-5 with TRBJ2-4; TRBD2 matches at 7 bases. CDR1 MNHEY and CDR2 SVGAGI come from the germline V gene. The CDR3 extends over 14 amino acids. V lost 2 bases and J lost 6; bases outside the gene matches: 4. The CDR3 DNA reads TGTGCCAGCAGTTACCGGGGGGATGGAAACATTCAGTACTTC. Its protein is CASSYRGDGNIQYF.

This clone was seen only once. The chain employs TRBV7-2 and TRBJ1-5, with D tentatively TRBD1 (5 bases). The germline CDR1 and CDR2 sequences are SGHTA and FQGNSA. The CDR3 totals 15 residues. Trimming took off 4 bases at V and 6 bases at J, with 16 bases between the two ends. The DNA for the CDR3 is TGTGCCAGCAGCTCCCGGGACTTGAATCTTCAGCCCCAGCATTTT. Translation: CASSSRDLNLQPQHF.

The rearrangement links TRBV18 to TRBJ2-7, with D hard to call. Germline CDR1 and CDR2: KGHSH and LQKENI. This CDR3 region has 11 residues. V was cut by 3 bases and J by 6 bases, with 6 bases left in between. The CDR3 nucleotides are TGTGCCAGCTCACCCGAGTCCGAGCAGTACTTC. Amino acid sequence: CASSPESEQYF.

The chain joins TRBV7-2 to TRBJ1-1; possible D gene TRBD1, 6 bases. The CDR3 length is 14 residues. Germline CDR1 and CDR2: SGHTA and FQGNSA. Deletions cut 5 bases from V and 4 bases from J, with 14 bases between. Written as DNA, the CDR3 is TGTGCCAGCAGCAGAAGACAGGAGATCACTGAAGCTTTCTTT. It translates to CASSRRQEITEAFF.

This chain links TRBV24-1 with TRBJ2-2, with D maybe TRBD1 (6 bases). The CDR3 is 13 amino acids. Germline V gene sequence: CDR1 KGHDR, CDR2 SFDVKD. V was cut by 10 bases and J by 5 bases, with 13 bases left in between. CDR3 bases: TGTGCCACAGGGCAGGGACAAACCGGGGAGCTGTTTTTT. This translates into CATGQGQTGELFF.

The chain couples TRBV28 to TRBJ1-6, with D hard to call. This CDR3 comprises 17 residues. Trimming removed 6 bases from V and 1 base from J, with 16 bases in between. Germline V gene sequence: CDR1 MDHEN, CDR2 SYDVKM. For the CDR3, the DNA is TGTGCCAGCAGAGACCCCACGGGGTGGTCCTATAATTCACCCCTCCACTTT. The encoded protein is CASRDPTGWSYNSPLHF.

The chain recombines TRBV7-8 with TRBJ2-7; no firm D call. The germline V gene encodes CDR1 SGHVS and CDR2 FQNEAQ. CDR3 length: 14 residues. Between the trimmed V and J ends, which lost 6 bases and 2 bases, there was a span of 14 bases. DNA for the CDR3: TGTGCCAGCAGATCTGGGATTTTTCCCTACGAGCAGTACTTC. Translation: CASRSGIFPYEQYF.

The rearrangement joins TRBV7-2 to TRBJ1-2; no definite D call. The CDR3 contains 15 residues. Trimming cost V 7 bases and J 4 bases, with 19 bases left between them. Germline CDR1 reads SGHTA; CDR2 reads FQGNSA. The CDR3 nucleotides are TGTGCCAGCACCCCTGACTTCTCGAGCTCCTATGGCTACACCTTC. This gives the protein CASTPDFSSSYGYTF.

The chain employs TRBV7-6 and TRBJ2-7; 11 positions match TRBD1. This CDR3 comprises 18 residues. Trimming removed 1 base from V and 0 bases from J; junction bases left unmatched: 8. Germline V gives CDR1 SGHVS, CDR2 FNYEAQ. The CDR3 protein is CASSLEVGQGGLSYEQYF. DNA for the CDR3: TGTGCCAGCAGCTTAGAAGTGGGACAGGGGGGCCTCTCCTACGAGCAGTACTTC. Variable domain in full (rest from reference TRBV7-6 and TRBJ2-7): GAGVSQSPRYKVTKRGQDVALRCDPISGHVSLYWYRQALGQGPEFLTYFNYEAQQDKSGLPNDRFSAERPEGSISTLTIQRTEQRDSAMYRCASSLEVGQGGLSYEQYFGPGTRLTVT.

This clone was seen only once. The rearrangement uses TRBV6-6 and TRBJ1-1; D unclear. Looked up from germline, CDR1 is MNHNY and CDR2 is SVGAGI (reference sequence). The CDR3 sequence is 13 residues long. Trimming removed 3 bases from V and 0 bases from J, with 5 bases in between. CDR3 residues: CASSYRVNTEAFF. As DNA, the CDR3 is TGTGCCAGCAGTTATCGAGTGAACACTGAAGCTTTCTTT.

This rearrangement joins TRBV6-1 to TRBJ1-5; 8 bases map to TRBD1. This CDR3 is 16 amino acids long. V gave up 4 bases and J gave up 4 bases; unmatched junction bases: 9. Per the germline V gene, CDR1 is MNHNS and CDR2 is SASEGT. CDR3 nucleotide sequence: TGTGCCAGCAGTGTACAGCAGGGGGCGGTTAATCAGCCCCAGCATTTT. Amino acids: CASSVQQGAVNQPQHF.

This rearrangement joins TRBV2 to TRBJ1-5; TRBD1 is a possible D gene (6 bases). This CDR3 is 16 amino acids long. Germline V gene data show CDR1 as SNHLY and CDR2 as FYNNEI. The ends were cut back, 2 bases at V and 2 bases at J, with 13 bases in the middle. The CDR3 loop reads CASSERGGFGNQPQHF. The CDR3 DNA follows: TGTGCCAGCAGTGAAAGGGGGGGTTTCGGCAATCAGCCCCAGCATTTT.

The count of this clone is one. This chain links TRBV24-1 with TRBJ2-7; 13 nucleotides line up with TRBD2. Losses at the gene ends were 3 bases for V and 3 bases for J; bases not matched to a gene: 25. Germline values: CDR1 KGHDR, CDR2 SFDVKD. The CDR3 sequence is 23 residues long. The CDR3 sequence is CATSDPEDFLPRVLAGGNYEQYF. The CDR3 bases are TGTGCCACCAGTGATCCTGAGGACTTTCTGCCCCGAGTACTAGCGGGGGGGAACTACGAGCAGTACTTC.

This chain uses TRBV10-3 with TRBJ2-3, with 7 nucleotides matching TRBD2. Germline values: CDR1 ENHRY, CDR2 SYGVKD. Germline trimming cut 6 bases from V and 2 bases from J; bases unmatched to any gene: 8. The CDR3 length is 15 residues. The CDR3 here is CAIRPGAGTTDTQYF. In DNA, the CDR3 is TGTGCCATCAGGCCAGGAGCGGGGACCACAGATACGCAGTATTTT.

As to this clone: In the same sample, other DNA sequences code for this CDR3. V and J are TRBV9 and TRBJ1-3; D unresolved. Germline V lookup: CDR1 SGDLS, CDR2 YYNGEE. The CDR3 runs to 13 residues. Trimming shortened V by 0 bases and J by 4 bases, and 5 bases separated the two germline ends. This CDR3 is CASSVEGGNTIYF. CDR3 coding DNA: TGTGCCAGCAGCGTAGAAGGGGGAAACACCATATATTTT.

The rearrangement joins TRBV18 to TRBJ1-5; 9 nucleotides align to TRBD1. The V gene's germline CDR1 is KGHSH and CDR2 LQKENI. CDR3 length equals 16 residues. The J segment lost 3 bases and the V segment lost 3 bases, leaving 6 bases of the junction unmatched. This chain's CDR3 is CASSPPGQGINQPQHF. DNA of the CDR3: TGTGCCAGCTCACCGCCGGGACAGGGTATCAATCAGCCCCAGCATTTT.